Shown below are 13 T cell receptor beta chains from a single sample sequenced in a study of T cell responses to AZD1222 COVID-19 vaccine. Produced via immunoSEQ multiplex PCR; TCRdb's table is partial and in-frame only. The sample lists approximately 99,000 clones, roughly nine tenths occurring once. Sequencing was performed on peripheral blood, taken 28 days after the second AZD1222 dose. The receptors derive from an adult who received the AZD1222 COVID-19 vaccine.

In its sample, this clone was seen a few times. The gene calls are TRBV11-2 and TRBJ1-2, with TRBD1 matching over 10 bases. The CDR3 is 17 residues long. The junction had 11 bases not matched to a gene; V was cut back by 0 bases and J by 7 bases. Germline CDR1 is SGHAT and CDR2 is FQNNGV. CDR3 bases: TGTGCCAGCAGCTTAGAGGGTAGCGACAGGGGGCGCGTTGGCTACACCTTC. It is translated as CASSLEGSDRGRVGYTF.

This chain uses TRBV29-1 with TRBJ2-7, with TRBD1 matching over 8 bases. Germline assignment: CDR1 SQVTM and CDR2 ANQGSEA. The CDR3 contains 11 residues. V was clipped by 4 bases and J by 4 bases; unmatched bases: 0. CDR3 loop: CSVGTGYEQYF. CDR3 nucleotides: TGCAGCGTTGGGACAGGGTACGAGCAGTACTTC.

V and J are TRBV10-3 and TRBJ2-1, with 9 bases matching TRBD2. The CDR3 spans 15 residues. Germline CDR1 is ENHRY and CDR2 is SYGVKD. The trim removed 6 bases at V and 6 bases at J, leaving 9 bases unmatched. DNA of the CDR3: TGTGCCATCAGATCCCCCTTAGCGGGAGCCAATGAGCAGTTCTTC. Its protein product is CAIRSPLAGANEQFF.

The chain links TRBV27 to TRBJ2-1; D might be TRBD1 (6 bases). The CDR3 runs 17 residues. Trimming left V 2 bases short and J 2 bases short, with 16 bases between. Germline CDR1 MNHEY, CDR2 SMNVEV (reference sequence). The CDR3 here is CASSLRLTGITYNEQFF. Here the CDR3 DNA reads TGTGCCAGCAGTTTAAGACTTACAGGGATTACCTACAATGAGCAGTTCTTC.

The chain has TRBV4-1 and TRBJ2-2; D gene unclear. This CDR3 region has 14 residues. CDR1 and CDR2 from the germline V gene are MGHRA and YSYEKL. V dropped 1 base and J dropped 7 bases, with 10 bases sitting between them. The CDR3 spells CASSQVPVGGELFF. The CDR3 region has the DNA TGCGCCAGCAGCCAAGTTCCGGTTGGCGGGGAGCTGTTTTTT.

The chain has TRBV18 and TRBJ1-2; no definite D call. The CDR3 contains 12 residues. V lost 2 bases, J lost 2 bases, and 3 bases lay in between. Germline CDR1 and CDR2: KGHSH and LQKENI. In DNA form, the CDR3 reads TGTGCCAGCTCACCAGGGAACTATGGCTACACCTTC. The encoded protein is CASSPGNYGYTF.

The V gene is TRBV7-9, the J gene TRBJ2-2, with TRBD1 matching over 7 bases. Germline V gene sequence: CDR1 SEHNR, CDR2 FQNEAQ (reference sequence). This CDR3 has 16 amino acids. J was trimmed by 4 bases and V by 5 bases; bases with no gene match: 10. For the CDR3, the DNA is TGTGCCAGCAGCCCCCCGGGACAGACGACCACCGGGGAGCTGTTTTTT. Translation: CASSPPGQTTTGELFF.

This rearrangement joins TRBV5-1 to TRBJ1-3; no reliable D call. The CDR3 extends over 15 amino acids. Germline V gives CDR1 SGHRS, CDR2 YFSETQ. Between the trimmed V and J ends, which lost 0 bases and 1 base, there was a span of 8 bases. CDR3 in amino acids: CASSLEAHSGNTIYF. DNA of the CDR3: TGCGCCAGCAGCTTGGAAGCGCATTCTGGAAACACCATATATTTT.

The CDR3 bases are TGTGCCACCAGTCGACGGTTTGACAATCAGCCCCAGCATTTT. Translated, it gives CATSRRFDNQPQHF. The rearrangement uses TRBV24-1 and TRBJ1-5; D not certain. Germline V CDR1 and CDR2: KGHDR, SFDVKD. CDR3 length: 14 amino acids. Trimming took 6 bases from V and 3 from J, leaving 11 bases between them.

The chain is built from TRBV18 and TRBJ2-3; perhaps TRBD1 as D (6 bases). This CDR3 has 13 amino acids. From germline, CDR1 is KGHSH and CDR2 LQKENI. The V and J ends lost 5 bases and 6 bases respectively, with 12 bases between them. DNA for the CDR3: TGTGCCAGCTCAACAGGGCTCCTGGATACGCAGTATTTT. This sequence encodes CASSTGLLDTQYF.

The gene calls are TRBV10-1 and TRBJ2-2; D gene uncertain. Trimming shortened V by 3 bases and J by 4 bases, and 12 bases separated the two germline ends. Germline values: CDR1 WNHNN, CDR2 SYGVQD (reference sequence). The CDR3 extends over 15 amino acids. For the CDR3, the DNA is TGCGCCAGCAGTGATGTTCGGGCTGGCACCGGGGAGCTGTTTTTT. Protein: CASSDVRAGTGELFF.

The V call is TRBV11-2, the J call TRBJ1-3; D is undetermined. Germline V gene sequence: CDR1 SGHAT, CDR2 FQNNGV. The CDR3 is made up of 14 amino acids. Trimming took off 8 bases at V and 3 bases at J, with 14 bases between the two ends. CDR3 DNA sequence: TGTGCCAGCGGCCGAGCTGGCGGTGGAAACACCATATATTTT. Translating gives CASGRAGGGNTIYF.

The chain joins TRBV4-3 to TRBJ1-4; maybe TRBD1 (6 bases). CDR1 LGHNA and CDR2 YSLEER come from the germline V gene. The CDR3 runs 14 residues. V gave up 7 bases and J gave up 4 bases, with 13 bases separating them. The CDR3 loop is CASTYRGINEKLFF. The CDR3 DNA is TGCGCCAGCACCTATAGGGGGATTAATGAAAAACTGTTTTTT.